This T cell receptor beta chain was identified during a study of tumor and adjacent non-tumor tissue in lung cancer. Overall study: Aged about 30 to 76 years, patients included roughly 10 men and about 5 women with stage I to III disease.

The library came from three nested PCR rounds adapted from ARM-PCR protocols. TCRdb recomputed calls from the multiplex PCR reads with MiXCR, one row per CDR3 protein. Of around 86,000 distinct CDR3 sequences detected, 55% to 75% appear once; the ten largest clones hold roughly 9%. About this clonotype itself: This may stem from a read error, because a much larger clone lies one nucleotide away.

The template was RNA from unsorted bulk tissue. What was sequenced was lung tumor tissue. The clonotype comes from a woman aged 35 to 49 with non-small cell lung cancer.

The chain's CDR3 is CASSSRGPSNEQLF. For the CDR3, the DNA is TGCGCCAGCAGCTCCAGGGGGCCCTCGAATGAGCAGCTCTTC. This chain joins TRBV5-1 and TRBJ2-1; TRBD1 matches 8 bases. Germline lookup yields CDR1 SGHRS and CDR2 YFSETQ. The length of the CDR3 is 14 residues.